This entry lists 23 T cell receptor beta chains sequenced from one sample in a study of cytomegalovirus exposure and HLA in healthy donors. PCR primers comprised 60 Vbeta and 13 Jbeta primers. The protocol was immunoSEQ multiplex PCR, while the TCRdb copy is restricted to in-frame clones and leaves out a portion. Of over 130,000 clones listed, over 75% are singletons. Sequencing was done on a sample of PBMCs. Receptor source: a female donor in good health and CMV-seronegative.

This rearrangement joins TRBV6-1 to TRBJ1-1; 8 bases agree with TRBD1. The trim removed 5 bases at V and 5 bases at J, leaving 7 bases unmatched. Germline V gene lookup returns CDR1 MNHNS and CDR2 SASEGT. This CDR3 comprises 14 residues. Here the CDR3 reads CASSPGGARTEAFF. Here the CDR3 DNA reads TGTGCCAGCAGTCCAGGGGGCGCAAGGACTGAAGCTTTCTTT.

V and J are TRBV27 and TRBJ2-7; TRBD2 aligns across 8 bases. The CDR3 length is 13 residues. The germline V gene has CDR1 MNHEY and CDR2 SMNVEV (reference sequence). V lost 3 bases and J lost 3; bases outside the gene matches: 1. The CDR3 is CASSLGLGYEQYF. CDR3 nucleotides: TGTGCCAGCAGTTTGGGACTAGGCTACGAGCAGTACTTC.

The chain joins TRBV5-6 to TRBJ1-1; a possible D gene is TRBD1 (6 bases). V dropped 0 bases and J dropped 0 bases, with 9 bases sitting between them. This CDR3 is 15 amino acids long. Per the germline V gene, CDR1 is SGHDT and CDR2 is YYEEEE. Here the CDR3 DNA reads TGTGCCAGCAGCTTGGGGCAGGGGTTGAACACTGAAGCTTTCTTT. Translating gives CASSLGQGLNTEAFF.

The J gene is TRBJ2-5, the V gene TRBV10-3; TRBD1 aligns across 7 bases. In germline, CDR1 is ENHRY, CDR2 SYGVKD. The CDR3 sequence is 15 residues long. Germline trimming cut 0 bases from V and 5 bases from J; bases unmatched to any gene: 6. The CDR3, as DNA: TGTGCCATCAGTGAGTCGGGACAGCCTAAGGAGACCCAGTACTTC. Amino acid sequence: CAISESGQPKETQYF.

The chain uses TRBV15 and TRBJ2-5; D is unclear. Germline loops: CDR1 LNHNV, CDR2 YYDKDF (reference sequence). Trimming left V 0 bases short and J 0 bases short, with 8 bases between. The CDR3 runs 15 residues. In DNA form, the CDR3 reads TGTGCCACCAGCAGAGATGGCGGTTACCAAGAGACCCAGTACTTC. Translating it yields CATSRDGGYQETQYF.

The chain recombines TRBV30 with TRBJ2-7, with 10 bases fitting TRBD1. CDR1 GTSNPN and CDR2 SVGIG come from the germline V gene (reference sequence). Germline trimming cut 0 bases from V and 7 bases from J; bases unmatched to any gene: 9. This CDR3 spans 15 amino acids. The CDR3, as DNA: TGTGCCTGGAGTGTACTCGGACAGGGGGTGGGAGAGCAGTACTTC. This gives the protein CAWSVLGQGVGEQYF.

V and J are TRBV28 and TRBJ2-1; 9 nucleotides match TRBD1. CDR1 MDHEN and CDR2 SYDVKM come from the germline V gene. Losses at the gene ends were 2 bases for V and 4 bases for J; bases not matched to a gene: 3. The length of the CDR3 is 15 residues. CDR3 sequence reads: CASSLQGQGYNEQFF. CDR3 in DNA: TGTGCCAGCAGTTTACAGGGACAGGGATACAATGAGCAGTTCTTC.

This clone has just a few counts. The V gene is TRBV10-3, the J gene TRBJ1-5; D uncertain. Germline V gene data show CDR1 as ENHRY and CDR2 as SYGVKD. V was trimmed by 3 bases and J by 0 bases, leaving 6 bases between them. CDR3 length: 14 amino acids. The CDR3 is CAISDSDSNQPQHF. The CDR3 DNA sequence: TGTGCCATCAGTGATTCAGATAGCAATCAGCCCCAGCATTTT.

The chain uses TRBV6-1 and TRBJ2-7; 10 bases line up with TRBD2. V trimming: 2 bases; J trimming: 5 bases; junction bases outside the gene matches: 15. The CDR3 has 18 residues. The germline gives CDR1 MNHNS, CDR2 SASEGT. The CDR3 coding sequence is TGTGCCAGCAGTGAAATCGGAACTAGCGGGACCAGTTTGAACGAGCAGTACTTC. Translating it yields CASSEIGTSGTSLNEQYF.

V gene TRBV30 combines with J gene TRBJ2-7; 8 bases map to TRBD1. V shed 1 base and J 2 bases; nucleotides not matched to a gene: 4. Germline CDR1 reads GTSNPN; CDR2 reads SVGIG (reference sequence). The CDR3 extends over 14 amino acids. CDR3 in DNA: TGTGCCTGGAGTGGGGACAGGTTCACCTACGAGCAGTACTTC. Protein product: CAWSGDRFTYEQYF.

The gene calls are TRBV30 and TRBJ1-2; the match to TRBD1 covers 8 bases. V trimming: 1 base; J trimming: 8 bases; junction bases outside the gene matches: 9. CDR3 length equals 14 residues. CDR1 and CDR2 (germline): GTSNPN, SVGIG (reference sequence). As DNA, the CDR3 is TGTGCCTGGAGTGGGGATCGGACAGGGAAAGGCTACACCTTC. Translation: CAWSGDRTGKGYTF.

The rearrangement joins TRBV6-5 to TRBJ1-4, with no clear D. Between the trimmed V and J ends, which lost 5 bases and 5 bases, there was a span of 12 bases. Germline CDR1 is MNHEY and CDR2 is SVGAGI. CDR3 length equals 14 residues. CDR3 nucleotides: TGTGCCAGCAGTAAAGAGATTCGCAATGAAAAACTGTTTTTT. Its protein is CASSKEIRNEKLFF.

The table lists this clone with a count of one. J is TRBJ1-5 and V is TRBV10-2; 7 bases match TRBD1. CDR1 and CDR2 from the germline V gene are WSHSY and SAAADI. This CDR3 is 15 amino acids long. Germline trimming cut 6 bases from V and 5 bases from J; bases unmatched to any gene: 10. In DNA form, the CDR3 reads TGCGCCAGCAGCACTGACAGGGCTCCGGATCAGCCCCAGCATTTT. This encodes CASSTDRAPDQPQHF.

V gene TRBV6-1 combines with J gene TRBJ2-7, with 7 bases lining up with TRBD1. Trimming removed 0 bases from V and 4 bases from J; junction bases left unmatched: 3. Germline CDR1 MNHNS, CDR2 SASEGT. This CDR3 is built from 14 residues. The CDR3 here is CASSEAGTDYEQYF. In nucleotides, the CDR3 is TGTGCCAGCAGTGAAGCCGGGACAGATTACGAGCAGTACTTC.

The CDR3 is CASRIERGYTEAFF. The CDR3 DNA reads TGTGCCAGCAGAATTGAAAGGGGTTACACTGAAGCTTTCTTT. V gene TRBV6-5 combines with J gene TRBJ1-1, with TRBD1 as a possible D gene (5 bases). Trimming pared 6 bases from V and 3 bases from J, leaving 14 bases between. The CDR3 extends over 14 amino acids. The germline CDR1 and CDR2 sequences are MNHEY and SVGAGI.

The rearrangement uses TRBV5-4 and TRBJ2-5; no clear D gene. This CDR3 has 14 residues. Germline CDR1 SGHNT, CDR2 YYREEE (reference sequence). V lost 0 bases to trimming and J lost 0 bases, with 6 bases between them. As DNA, the CDR3 is TGTGCCAGCAGCTTGGGGCAGGACCAAGAGACCCAGTACTTC. Its protein is CASSLGQDQETQYF.

This clone was observed a few times. The chain links TRBV19 to TRBJ2-1; 14 bases line up with TRBD2. V was pared by 10 bases and J by 0 bases, with 20 bases of the junction left unmatched. The CDR3 runs to 21 residues. The germline V gene encodes CDR1 LNHDA and CDR2 SQIVND (reference sequence). In DNA, the CDR3 is TGTGCCACGGCCCCTAGGGGACTAGCGGGAGTGGGAAGAAGCTCCTACAATGAGCAGTTCTTC. Its translation: CATAPRGLAGVGRSSYNEQFF.

The V gene is TRBV28, the J gene TRBJ2-6, with D possibly matching TRBD2 (6 bases). The CDR3 has 15 amino acids. V was pared by 5 bases and J by 0 bases, with 8 bases between. Germline lookup yields CDR1 MDHEN and CDR2 SYDVKM. This CDR3 reads CASSPGSSGANVLTF. The CDR3 nucleotides read TGTGCCAGCAGTCCCGGGAGCTCTGGGGCCAACGTCCTGACTTTC.

This clone was seen a few times. V and J are TRBV2 and TRBJ2-3, with D possibly being TRBD1 (6 bases). The CDR3 contains 14 residues. Germline V gene lookup returns CDR1 SNHLY and CDR2 FYNNEI. Trimming left V 6 bases short and J 1 base short, with 11 bases between. The CDR3: CASRLTGRTDTQYF. CDR3 DNA sequence: TGTGCCAGCAGATTGACAGGTCGCACAGATACGCAGTATTTT.

The rearrangement joins TRBV27 to TRBJ1-2; 8 positions agree with TRBD1. CDR3 length: 14 residues. Trimming at V came to 4 bases and at J to 4 bases, leaving 5 bases not matched to a gene. Germline CDR1 MNHEY, CDR2 SMNVEV (reference sequence). The CDR3 loop reads CASSWQQGGYGYTF. The CDR3 DNA reads as TGTGCCAGCAGTTGGCAACAGGGGGGCTATGGCTACACCTTC.

The rearrangement joins TRBV18 to TRBJ2-5; D gene uncertain. Trimming pared 3 bases from V and 1 base from J, leaving 3 bases between. CDR3 size: 12 residues. Per the germline V gene, CDR1 is KGHSH and CDR2 is LQKENI. Written as DNA, the CDR3 is TGTGCCAGCTCACCCCTCCAAGAGACCCAGTACTTC. Its protein is CASSPLQETQYF.

Only a few counts were recorded for this clone. This chain uses TRBV28 with TRBJ2-5; D may be TRBD1 (5 bases). Trimming left V 7 bases short and J 4 bases short, with 13 bases between. CDR1 and CDR2 from the germline V gene are MDHEN and SYDVKM. The length of the CDR3 is 13 residues. CDR3 in DNA: TGTGCCAGCAAGGTCAGGGCGAGAGAGACCCAGTACTTC. Protein product: CASKVRARETQYF.

This chain joins TRBV6-5 and TRBJ2-5; the D gene is possibly TRBD1 (7 bases). In germline, CDR1 is MNHEY, CDR2 SVGAGI. With 11 bases removed from V and 4 bases from J, the gap between germline ends came to 14 bases. The CDR3 totals 12 residues. CDR3 nucleotide sequence: TGTGCCGCCCAGGGGGAGGCAGAGACCCAGTACTTC. Encoded protein: CAAQGEAETQYF.